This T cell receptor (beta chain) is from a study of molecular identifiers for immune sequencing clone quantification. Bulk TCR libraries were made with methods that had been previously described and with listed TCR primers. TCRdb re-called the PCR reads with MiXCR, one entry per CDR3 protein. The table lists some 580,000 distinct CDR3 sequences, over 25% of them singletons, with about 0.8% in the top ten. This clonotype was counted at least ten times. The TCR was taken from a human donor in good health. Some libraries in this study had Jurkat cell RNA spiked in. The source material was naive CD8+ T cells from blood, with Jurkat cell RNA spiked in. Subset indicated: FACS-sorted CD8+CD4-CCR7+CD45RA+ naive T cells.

CDR3 in amino acids: CASKTSEPWETQYF. CDR3 in DNA: TGTGCCAGTAAGACTAGCGAGCCGTGGGAGACCCAGTACTTC. The gene calls are TRBV7-2 and TRBJ2-5, with TRBD2 matching over 8 bases. The CDR3 has 14 residues. The trim removed 9 bases at V and 5 bases at J, leaving 11 bases unmatched. CDR1 is SGHTA and CDR2 is FQGNSA in the germline V gene.